These 13 T cell receptor beta chains share one sample of origin, sequenced in a study of T cells in Graves' hyperthyroidism and ophthalmopathy (dated 2019 in TCRdb). Library generation was performed with multiplex PCR. The instrument was an Illumina HiSeq 2000. The TCR beta CDR3 regions were amplified from the RNA transcripts. For the first round of RT-PCR on the TCR CDR3, the HTBI primer set was used together with the Qiagen OneStep RT-PCR kit. TCRdb took the public reads, trimmed them with fastp at Q25, ran MiXCR for clone calling and kept in-frame beta chains. Every distinct CDR3 protein forms one entry, paired with its most common genes and DNA. Within this sample are around 100,000 distinct CDR3 sequences, with roughly 47% of them counted one time only. The leading ten clones occupy roughly 25% of the sample. The sample consisted of blood. These receptors all come from a man aged 40-50 years with Graves' hyperthyroidism.

J is TRBJ2-5 and V is TRBV29-1, with TRBD2 matching 8 bases. CDR3 length: 11 amino acids. The germline V gene has CDR1 SQVTM and CDR2 ANQGSEA. The V and J ends lost 6 bases and 4 bases, in that order; junction bases with no gene match: 1. The CDR3 bases are TGCAGCGTACGGGGGGGAGAGACCCAGTACTTC. Translating it yields CSVRGGETQYF.

With respect to this clonotype: This could be a read error, since a much larger clone is one nucleotide away. The chain links TRBV2 to TRBJ2-1; D perhaps matches TRBD2 (5 bases). Germline V gene sequence: CDR1 SNHLY, CDR2 FYNNEI. The CDR3 contains 15 residues. V shed 0 bases and J shed 0 bases, with 6 bases lying between them. In DNA form, the CDR3 reads TGTGCCAGCAGTGAAGCGGGGAGCTCCTACAATGAGCAGTTCTTC. Residues: CASSEAGSSYNEQFF.

The chain has TRBV25-1 and TRBJ2-7; 10 nucleotides line up with TRBD2. Unmatched junction bases numbered 10, after V lost 5 bases and J lost 3 bases. The CDR3 sequence is 16 residues long. Germline assignment: CDR1 MGHDK and CDR2 SYGVNS. The CDR3 DNA sequence: TGTGCCAGCAGTACCCAAGACTTAGCGGGAGGCTACGAGCAGTACTTC. Residues: CASSTQDLAGGYEQYF.

This clonotype was detected ten times or more. The J gene is TRBJ1-1, the V gene TRBV20-1; D possibly corresponds to TRBD1 (6 bases). CDR1 is DFQATT, CDR2 SNEGSKA, per germline (reference sequence). The CDR3 sequence is 14 residues long. V gave up 5 bases and J gave up 1 base, with 14 bases separating them. CDR3 DNA sequence: TGCAGTGCTCCTCCAACAGGGAGGAACACTGAAGCTTTCTTT. This encodes CSAPPTGRNTEAFF.

The V and J genes are TRBV9 and TRBJ2-1; a weak D match, TRBD2 (6 bases). This CDR3 contains 15 residues. V gave up 4 bases and J gave up 4 bases, with 15 bases separating them. Looked up from germline, CDR1 is SGDLS and CDR2 is YYNGEE. The CDR3 coding sequence is TGTGCCAGCAGCCGAGAGCGAAGCGGGTACAATGAGCAGTTCTTC. Protein sequence: CASSRERSGYNEQFF.

The J gene is TRBJ2-7, the V gene TRBV7-9; no reliable D call. CDR3 length equals 15 residues. V was pared by 4 bases and J by 5 bases, with 18 bases between. From germline, CDR1 is SEHNR and CDR2 FQNEAQ (reference sequence). The CDR3 DNA follows: TGTGCCAGCAGCTACACCCGCCTTACAGTCGACGAGCAGTACTTC. Translation gives CASSYTRLTVDEQYF. The full variable domain, rest sourced from reference TRBV7-9 and TRBJ2-7, is DTGVSQNPRHKITKRGQNVTFRCDPISEHNRLYWYRQTLGQGPEFLTYFQNEAQLEKSRLLSDRFSAERPKGSFSTLEIQRTEQGDSAMYLCASSYTRLTVDEQYFGPGTRLTVT.

Many counts were recorded for this clonotype. V gene TRBV7-2 combines with J gene TRBJ2-3, with 9 positions matching TRBD2. CDR3 length equals 17 residues. Losses at the gene ends were 1 base for V and 1 base for J; bases not matched to a gene: 6. The germline gives CDR1 SGHTA, CDR2 FQGNSA. CDR3 protein: CASSLVLAGTRTDTQYF. In nucleotides, the CDR3 is TGTGCCAGCAGCTTAGTTCTAGCGGGAACTCGCACAGATACGCAGTATTTT.

This clonotype was seen at least ten times. The chain is built from TRBV7-2 and TRBJ1-3; a possible D gene is TRBD1 (5 bases). V was shortened by 3 bases and J by 1 base, with 10 bases between the two germline ends. The CDR3 is 15 residues long. Germline CDR1 reads SGHTA; CDR2 reads FQGNSA. The CDR3 here is CASSLIQGSGNTIYF. CDR3 nucleotides: TGTGCCAGCAGCTTGATCCAGGGATCTGGAAACACCATATATTTT. Supplemented by reference TRBV7-2 and TRBJ1-3, the full variable domain reads GAGVSQSPSNKVTEKGKDVELRCDPISGHTALYWYRQSLGQGLEFLIYFQGNSAPDKSGLPSDRFSAERTGGSVSTLTIQRTQQEDSAVYLCASSLIQGSGNTIYFGEGSWLTVV.

The sample holds many counts of this clonotype. The chain combines TRBV7-2 with TRBJ2-5; 15 nucleotides align to TRBD2. There are 16 residues in the CDR3. With 5 bases clipped from V and 2 bases from J, the junction kept 3 bases outside the gene matches. The germline CDR1 and CDR2 sequences are SGHTA and FQGNSA. CDR3 in DNA: TGTGCCAGCAGCCTTGGACTAGCGGGGGGGCAAGAGACCCAGTACTTC. This sequence encodes CASSLGLAGGQETQYF.

CDR3 DNA sequence: TGTGCCAGCAGCACCTCGCGGGAGAGGGGCAATCAGCCCCAGTACTTC. The encoded protein is CASSTSRERGNQPQYF. The chain recombines TRBV7-9 with TRBJ2-5; 7 bases match TRBD2. The CDR3 is 16 residues long. V dropped 5 bases and J dropped 9; count of bases not matched to a gene: 18. Per germline, CDR1 SEHNR and CDR2 FQNEAQ (reference sequence).

This clonotype was observed at least ten times. The chain links TRBV5-6 to TRBJ2-7, with 8 nucleotides matching TRBD1. The germline V gene encodes CDR1 SGHDT and CDR2 YYEEEE. The CDR3 length is 16 residues. V shed 1 base and J 3 bases; nucleotides not matched to a gene: 9. CDR3 sequence reads: CASSLIPGQVVYEQYF. The DNA of the CDR3 is TGTGCCAGCAGCTTGATTCCGGGACAGGTGGTCTACGAGCAGTACTTC.

This clonotype was seen repeatedly, ten times or more. V is TRBV7-9 and J is TRBJ2-7; 7 bases align to TRBD1. The V gene's germline CDR1 is SEHNR and CDR2 FQNEAQ (reference sequence). The CDR3 runs to 14 residues. V dropped 5 bases and J dropped 2; count of bases not matched to a gene: 6. CDR3 amino acids: CASSQTGAPYEQYF. The CDR3 DNA is TGTGCCAGCAGCCAAACAGGGGCTCCCTACGAGCAGTACTTC.

The chain has TRBV14 and TRBJ2-5; TRBD2 matches at 12 bases. Germline values: CDR1 SGHDN, CDR2 FVKESK. This CDR3 is 16 amino acids long. The trim removed 4 bases at V and 4 bases at J, leaving 7 bases unmatched. This CDR3 reads CASSPSGGAGPETQYF. The CDR3 DNA reads TGTGCCAGCAGCCCTAGCGGGGGGGCAGGACCAGAGACCCAGTACTTC. The full variable domain, in which reference TRBV14 and TRBJ2-5 provide the parts outside the CDR3, is EAGVTQFPSHSVIEKGQTVTLRCDPISGHDNLYWYRRVMGKEIKFLLHFVKESKQDESGMPNNRFLAERTGGTYSTLKVQPAELEDSGVYFCASSPSGGAGPETQYFGPGTRLLVL.